This T cell receptor (beta chain) derives from a study of blood T cell repertoires in COVID-19. The CDR3 is 12 amino acids. Germline V gene sequence: CDR1 SQVTM, CDR2 ANQGSEA. V trimming: 6 bases; J trimming: 5 bases; junction bases outside the gene matches: 5. Patients of the Seattle cohort, enrolled during active infection, were followed longitudinally. Methods used by the authors: Cell counts per sample came from amplifying reference gene primers. TCRdb's table, derived via immunoSEQ multiplex PCR, lists solely in-frame clones and lacks some. V and J calls and clone size are given by that table; D and trimming were obtained from the DNA. This sample has 300,000 to 350,000 clones, with about 92% found just once.

V usage is TRBV29-1 and J usage is TRBJ1-1; 8 positions match TRBD1. Material: peripheral blood. This receptor was taken from a woman aged 60 to 75 with COVID-19, enrolled during active disease. The CDR3 loop reads CSVGQGRTEAFF. In DNA form, the CDR3 reads TGCAGCGTCGGACAGGGAAGAACTGAAGCTTTCTTT.